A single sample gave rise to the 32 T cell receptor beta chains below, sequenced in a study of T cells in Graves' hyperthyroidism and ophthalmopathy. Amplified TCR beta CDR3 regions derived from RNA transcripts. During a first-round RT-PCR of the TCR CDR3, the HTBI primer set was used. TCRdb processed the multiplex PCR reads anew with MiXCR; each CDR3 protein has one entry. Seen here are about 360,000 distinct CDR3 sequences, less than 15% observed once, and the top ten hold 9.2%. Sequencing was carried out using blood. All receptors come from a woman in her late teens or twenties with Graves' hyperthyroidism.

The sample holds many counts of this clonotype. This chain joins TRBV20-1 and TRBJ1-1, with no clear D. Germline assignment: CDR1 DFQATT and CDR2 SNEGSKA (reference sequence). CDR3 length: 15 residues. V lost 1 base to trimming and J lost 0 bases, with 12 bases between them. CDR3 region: CSARVPQALNTEAFF. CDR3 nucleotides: TGCAGTGCTAGAGTTCCCCAGGCTCTGAACACTGAAGCTTTCTTT.

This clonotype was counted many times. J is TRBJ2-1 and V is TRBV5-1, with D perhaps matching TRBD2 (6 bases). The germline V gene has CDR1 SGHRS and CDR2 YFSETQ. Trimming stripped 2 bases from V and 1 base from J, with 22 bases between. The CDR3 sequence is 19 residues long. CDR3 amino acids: CASSFFGYGLATSYNEQFF. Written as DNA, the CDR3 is TGCGCCAGCAGCTTTTTTGGGTACGGGCTAGCGACGTCCTACAATGAGCAGTTCTTC. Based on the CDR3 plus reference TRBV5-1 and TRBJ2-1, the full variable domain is KAGVTQTPRYLIKTRGQQVTLSCSPISGHRSVSWYQQTPGQGLQFLFEYFSETQRNKGNFPGRFSGRQFSNSRSEMNVSTLELGDSALYLCASSFFGYGLATSYNEQFFGPGTRLTVL.

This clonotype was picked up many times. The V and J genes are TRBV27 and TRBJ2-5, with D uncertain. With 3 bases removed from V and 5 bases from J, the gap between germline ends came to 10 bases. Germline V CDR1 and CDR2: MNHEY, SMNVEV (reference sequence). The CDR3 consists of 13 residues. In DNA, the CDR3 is TGTGCCAGCAGTTTGGGTCAGTGGGAGACCCAGTACTTC. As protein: CASSLGQWETQYF.

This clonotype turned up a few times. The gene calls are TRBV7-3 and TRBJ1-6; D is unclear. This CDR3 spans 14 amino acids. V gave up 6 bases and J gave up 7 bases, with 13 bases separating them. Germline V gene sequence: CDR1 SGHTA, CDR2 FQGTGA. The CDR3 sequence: CASSRTVGNSPLHF. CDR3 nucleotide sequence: TGTGCCAGCAGTCGGACCGTGGGGAATTCACCCCTCCACTTT. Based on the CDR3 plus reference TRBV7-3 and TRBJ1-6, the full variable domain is GAGVSQTPSNKVTEKGKYVELRCDPISGHTALYWYRQSLGQGPEFLIYFQGTGAADDSGLPNDRFFAVRPEGSVSTLKIQRTERGDSAVYLCASSRTVGNSPLHFGNGTRLTVT.

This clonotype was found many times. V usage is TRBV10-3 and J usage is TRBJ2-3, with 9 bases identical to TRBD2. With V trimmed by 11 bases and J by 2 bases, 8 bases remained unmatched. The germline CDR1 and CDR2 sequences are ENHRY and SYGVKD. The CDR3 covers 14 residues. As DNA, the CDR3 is TGTGCCGTCCGGGCTAGCGGGAACACAGATACGCAGTATTTT. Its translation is CAVRASGNTDTQYF.

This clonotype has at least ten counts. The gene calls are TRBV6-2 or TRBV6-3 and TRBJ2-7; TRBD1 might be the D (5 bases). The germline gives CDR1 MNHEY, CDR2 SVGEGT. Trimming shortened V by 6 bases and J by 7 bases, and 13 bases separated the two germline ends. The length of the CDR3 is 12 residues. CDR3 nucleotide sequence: TGTGCCAGCAGCTGGACACTACGGGAGCAGTACTTC. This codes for CASSWTLREQYF.

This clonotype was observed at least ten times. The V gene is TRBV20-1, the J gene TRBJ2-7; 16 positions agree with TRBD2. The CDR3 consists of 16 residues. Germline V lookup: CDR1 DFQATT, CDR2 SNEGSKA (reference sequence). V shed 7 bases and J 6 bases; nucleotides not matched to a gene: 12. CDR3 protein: CSVTPGLAGGLAEQYF. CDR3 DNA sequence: TGCAGTGTTACCCCGGGACTAGCGGGGGGGCTTGCCGAGCAGTACTTC.

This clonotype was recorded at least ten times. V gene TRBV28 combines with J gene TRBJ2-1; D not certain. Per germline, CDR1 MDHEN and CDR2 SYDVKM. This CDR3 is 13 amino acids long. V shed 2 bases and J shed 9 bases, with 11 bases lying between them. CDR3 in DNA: TGTGCCAGCAGTTTAGGGTACGCGCCTGAGCAGTTCTTC. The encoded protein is CASSLGYAPEQFF.

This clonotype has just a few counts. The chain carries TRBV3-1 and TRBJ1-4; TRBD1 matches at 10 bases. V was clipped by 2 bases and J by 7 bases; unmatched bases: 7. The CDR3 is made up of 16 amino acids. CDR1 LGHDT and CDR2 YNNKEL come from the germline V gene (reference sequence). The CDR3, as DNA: TGTGCCAGCAGCCAACTACCCGGACAGGGGGGTGAAAAACTGTTTTTT. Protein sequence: CASSQLPGQGGEKLFF.

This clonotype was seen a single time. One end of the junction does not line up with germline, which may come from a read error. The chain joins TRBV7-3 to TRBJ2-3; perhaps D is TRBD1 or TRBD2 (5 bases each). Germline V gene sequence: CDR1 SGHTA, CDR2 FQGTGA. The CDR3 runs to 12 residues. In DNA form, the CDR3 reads TGTGCCGGCAGCGGCTACACAGGTACGCAGTATTTT. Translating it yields CAGSGYTGTQYF. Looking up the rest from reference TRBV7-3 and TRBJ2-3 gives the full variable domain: GAGVSQTPSNKVTEKGKYVELRCDPISGHTALYWYRQSLGQGPEFLIYFQGTGAADDSGLPNDRFFAVRPEGSVSTLKIQRTERGDSAVYLCAGSGYTGTQYFGPGTRLTVL.

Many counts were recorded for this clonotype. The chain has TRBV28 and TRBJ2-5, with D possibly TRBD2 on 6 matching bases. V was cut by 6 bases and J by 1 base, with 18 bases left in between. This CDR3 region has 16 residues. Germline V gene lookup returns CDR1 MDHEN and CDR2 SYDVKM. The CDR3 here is CASSRSGGIFQETQYF. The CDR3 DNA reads TGTGCCAGCAGCCGTTCCGGCGGGATATTCCAAGAGACCCAGTACTTC. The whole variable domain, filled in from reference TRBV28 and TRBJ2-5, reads DVKVTQSSRYLVKRTGEKVFLECVQDMDHENMFWYRQDPGLGLRLIYFSYDVKMKEKGDIPEGYSVSREKKERFSLILESASTNQTSMYLCASSRSGGIFQETQYFGPGTRLLVL.

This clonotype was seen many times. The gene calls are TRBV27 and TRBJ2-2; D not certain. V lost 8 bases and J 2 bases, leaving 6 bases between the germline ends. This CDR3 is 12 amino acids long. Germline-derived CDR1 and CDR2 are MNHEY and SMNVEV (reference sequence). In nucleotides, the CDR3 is TGTGCCAGCTCAGAAAACACCGGGGAGCTGTTTTTT. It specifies CASSENTGELFF.

The CDR3 is CASSPQGTGGNNEQFF. CDR3 DNA sequence: TGTGCCAGCAGCCCCCAGGGGACAGGGGGGAACAATGAGCAGTTCTTC. The V and J genes are TRBV7-2 and TRBJ2-1; 11 bases agree with TRBD1. The CDR3 contains 16 residues. Trimming at V came to 5 bases and at J to 5 bases, leaving 8 bases not matched to a gene. CDR1 is SGHTA, CDR2 FQGNSA, per germline.

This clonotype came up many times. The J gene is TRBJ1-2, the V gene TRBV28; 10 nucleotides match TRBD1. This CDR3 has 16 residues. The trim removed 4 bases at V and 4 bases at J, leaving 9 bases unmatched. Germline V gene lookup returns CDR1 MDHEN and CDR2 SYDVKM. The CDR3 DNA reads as TGTGCCAGCAGTTCTAGCGACAGGGGGCTTAGCTATGGCTACACCTTC. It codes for CASSSSDRGLSYGYTF.

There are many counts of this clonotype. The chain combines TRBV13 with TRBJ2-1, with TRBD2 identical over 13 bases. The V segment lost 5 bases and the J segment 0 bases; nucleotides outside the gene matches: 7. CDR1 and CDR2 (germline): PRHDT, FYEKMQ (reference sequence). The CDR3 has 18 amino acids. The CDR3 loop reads CASSLLAGGPNSYNEQFF. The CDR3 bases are TGTGCCAGCAGCCTACTAGCGGGGGGGCCGAACTCCTACAATGAGCAGTTCTTC.

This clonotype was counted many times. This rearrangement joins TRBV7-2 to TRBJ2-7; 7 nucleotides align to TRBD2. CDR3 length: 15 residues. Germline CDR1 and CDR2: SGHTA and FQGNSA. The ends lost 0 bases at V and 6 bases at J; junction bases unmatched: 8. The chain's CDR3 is CASSLAGGPWTEQYF. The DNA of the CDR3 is TGTGCCAGCAGCTTAGCGGGAGGGCCGTGGACCGAGCAGTACTTC.

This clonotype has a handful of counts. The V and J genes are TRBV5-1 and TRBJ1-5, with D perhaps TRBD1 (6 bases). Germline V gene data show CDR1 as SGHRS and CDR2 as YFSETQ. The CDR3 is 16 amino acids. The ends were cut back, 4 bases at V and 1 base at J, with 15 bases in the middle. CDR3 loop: CASSPLGGQSNQPQHF. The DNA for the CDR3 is TGCGCCAGCAGCCCCTTGGGGGGGCAGAGCAATCAGCCCCAGCATTTT.

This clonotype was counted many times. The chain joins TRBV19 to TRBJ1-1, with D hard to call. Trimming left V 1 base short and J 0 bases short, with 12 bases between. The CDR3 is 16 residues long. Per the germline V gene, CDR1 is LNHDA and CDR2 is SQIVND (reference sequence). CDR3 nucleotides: TGTGCCAGTAGTATAGTAGGCCCGGTGATGAACACTGAAGCTTTCTTT. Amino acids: CASSIVGPVMNTEAFF.

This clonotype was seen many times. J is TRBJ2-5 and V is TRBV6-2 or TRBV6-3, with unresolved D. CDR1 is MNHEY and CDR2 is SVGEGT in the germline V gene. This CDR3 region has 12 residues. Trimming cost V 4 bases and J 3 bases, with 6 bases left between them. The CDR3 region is CASSSSEETQYF. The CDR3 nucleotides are TGTGCCAGCAGTTCCTCAGAAGAGACCCAGTACTTC.

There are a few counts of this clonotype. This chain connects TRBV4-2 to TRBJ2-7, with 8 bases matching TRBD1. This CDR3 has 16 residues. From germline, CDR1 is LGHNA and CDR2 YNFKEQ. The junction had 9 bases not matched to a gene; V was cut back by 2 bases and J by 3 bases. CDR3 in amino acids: CASSQRPGQAIYEQYF. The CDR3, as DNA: TGTGCCAGCAGCCAACGTCCGGGACAGGCGATCTACGAGCAGTACTTC.

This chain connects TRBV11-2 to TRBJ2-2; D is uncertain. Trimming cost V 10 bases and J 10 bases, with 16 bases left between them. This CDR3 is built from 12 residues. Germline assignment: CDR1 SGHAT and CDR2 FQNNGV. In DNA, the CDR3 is TGTGCCACCAGATTGAACAGTCTGGAGCTGTTTTTT. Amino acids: CATRLNSLELFF.

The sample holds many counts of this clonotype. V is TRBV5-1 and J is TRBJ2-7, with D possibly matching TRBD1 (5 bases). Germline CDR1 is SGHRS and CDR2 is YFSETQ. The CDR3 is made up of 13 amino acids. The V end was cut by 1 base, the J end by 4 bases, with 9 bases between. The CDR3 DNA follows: TGCGCCAGCAGCTTGCAGACAGAATACGAGCAGTACTTC. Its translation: CASSLQTEYEQYF. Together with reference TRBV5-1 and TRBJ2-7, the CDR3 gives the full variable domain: KAGVTQTPRYLIKTRGQQVTLSCSPISGHRSVSWYQQTPGQGLQFLFEYFSETQRNKGNFPGRFSGRQFSNSRSEMNVSTLELGDSALYLCASSLQTEYEQYFGPGTRLTVT.

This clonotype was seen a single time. This CDR3 reads CASSLGTGGMNEQYF. In DNA form, the CDR3 reads TGTGCCAGCAGCTTAGGGACAGGGGGAATGAACGAGCAGTACTTC. The chain couples TRBV11-3 to TRBJ2-7, with 10 bases fitting TRBD1. V dropped 1 base and J dropped 5; count of bases not matched to a gene: 5. The CDR3 runs 15 residues. Germline CDR1 and CDR2: SGHNT and YENEEA.

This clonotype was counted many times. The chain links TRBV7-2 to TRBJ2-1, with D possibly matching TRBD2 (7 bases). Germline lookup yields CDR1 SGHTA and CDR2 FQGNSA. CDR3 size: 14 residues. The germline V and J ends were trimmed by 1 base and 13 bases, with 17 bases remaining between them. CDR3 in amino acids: CASSLVGGGALQFF. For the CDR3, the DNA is TGTGCCAGCAGCTTAGTAGGAGGGGGGGCTCTTCAGTTCTTC.

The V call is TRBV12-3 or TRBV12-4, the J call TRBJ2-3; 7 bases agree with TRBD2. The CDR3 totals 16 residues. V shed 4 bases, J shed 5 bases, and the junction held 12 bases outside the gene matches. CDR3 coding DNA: TGTGCCAGCAGTTCGGTTAGGCTAGCGGTTCAAGATACGCAGTATTTT. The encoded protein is CASSSVRLAVQDTQYF.

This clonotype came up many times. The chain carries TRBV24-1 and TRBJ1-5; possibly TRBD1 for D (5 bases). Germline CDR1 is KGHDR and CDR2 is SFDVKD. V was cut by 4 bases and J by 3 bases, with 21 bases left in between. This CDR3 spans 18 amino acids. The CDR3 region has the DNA TGTGCCACCAGTGACGGTAGGGCAGGGTCGGGACCCAATCAGCCCCAGCATTTT. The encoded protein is CATSDGRAGSGPNQPQHF.

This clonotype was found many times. This chain's CDR3 is CASSIADSGANVLTF. DNA for the CDR3: TGTGCCAGTAGTATAGCGGACTCTGGGGCCAACGTCCTGACTTTC. This chain links TRBV19 with TRBJ2-6; D is unresolved. This CDR3 is 15 amino acids long. Germline assignment: CDR1 LNHDA and CDR2 SQIVND (reference sequence). V was trimmed by 1 base and J by 0 bases, leaving 4 bases between them.

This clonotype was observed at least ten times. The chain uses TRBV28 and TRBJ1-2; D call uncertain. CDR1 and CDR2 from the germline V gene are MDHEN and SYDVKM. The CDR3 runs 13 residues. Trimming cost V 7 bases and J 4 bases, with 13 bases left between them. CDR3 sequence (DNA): TGTGCCAGCAAAATCGAGGCTGCCTATGGCTACACCTTC. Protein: CASKIEAAYGYTF.

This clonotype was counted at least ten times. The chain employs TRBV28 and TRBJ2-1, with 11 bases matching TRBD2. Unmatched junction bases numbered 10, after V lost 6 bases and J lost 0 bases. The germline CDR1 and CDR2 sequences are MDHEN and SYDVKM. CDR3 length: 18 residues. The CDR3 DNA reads TGTGCCAGCAGCAGCACTAGCGGGGGATCAAGCTCCTACAATGAGCAGTTCTTC. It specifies CASSSTSGGSSSYNEQFF. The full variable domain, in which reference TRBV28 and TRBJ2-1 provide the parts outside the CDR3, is DVKVTQSSRYLVKRTGEKVFLECVQDMDHENMFWYRQDPGLGLRLIYFSYDVKMKEKGDIPEGYSVSREKKERFSLILESASTNQTSMYLCASSSTSGGSSSYNEQFFGPGTRLTVL.

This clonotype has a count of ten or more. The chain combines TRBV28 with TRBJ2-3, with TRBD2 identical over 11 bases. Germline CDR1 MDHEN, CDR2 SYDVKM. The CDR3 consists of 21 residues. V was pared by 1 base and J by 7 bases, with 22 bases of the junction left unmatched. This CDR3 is CASSLSNAGKPTSGRKHTQYF. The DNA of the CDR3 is TGTGCCAGCAGTTTATCCAACGCGGGGAAACCTACTAGCGGGAGAAAACATACGCAGTATTTT.

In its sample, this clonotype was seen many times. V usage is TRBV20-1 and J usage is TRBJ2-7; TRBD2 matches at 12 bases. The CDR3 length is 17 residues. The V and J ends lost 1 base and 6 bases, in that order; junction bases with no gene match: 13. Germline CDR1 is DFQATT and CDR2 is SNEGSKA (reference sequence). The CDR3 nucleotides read TGCAGTGCTAGAGTCCTTCGACTAGCGGGAGATATCCGCGAGCAGTACTTC. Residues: CSARVLRLAGDIREQYF.

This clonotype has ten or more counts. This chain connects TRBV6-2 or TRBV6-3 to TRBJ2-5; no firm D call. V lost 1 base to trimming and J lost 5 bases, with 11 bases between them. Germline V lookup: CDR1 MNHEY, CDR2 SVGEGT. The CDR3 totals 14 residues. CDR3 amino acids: CASSYLDGSETQYF. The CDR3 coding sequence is TGTGCCAGCAGTTACTTAGACGGTTCGGAGACCCAGTACTTC.